A selection of T cell receptor beta chains follows, all from one sample in a study of cytomegalovirus exposure and HLA in healthy donors. The repertoire was sequenced with immunoSEQ multiplex PCR; TCRdb's copy has only in-frame clones and lacks some. Altogether 130,000 or so clones are present, roughly 82% being singletons, with the ten largest covering about 3.2%. The material sequenced was PBMCs. The receptors derive from a man aged 18 to 35 in good health and CMV-seropositive. CDR3s include the opening cysteine and the closing phenylalanine or tryptophan. The D gene is left open where the match is weak. Some rows mark clone size as missing; the rest say once, few, many or name a class of expanded clone.

j_call d_call v_call clone_size cdr3_aa cdr3_nt
TRBJ2-7 - TRBV4-1 - CASSQEVTRVGEQYF TGCGCCAGCAGCCAAGAGGTGACTAGGGTAGGCGAGCAGTACTTC
TRBJ2-2 TRBD2 TRBV28 - CASRLGTSGRGWGTGELFF TGTGCCAGCAGGCTCGGGACTAGCGGGAGGGGCTGGGGGACCGGGGAGCTGTTTTTT
TRBJ2-7 - TRBV7-9 few CASSSPGNYEQYF TGTGCCAGCAGCTCCCCCGGGAACTACGAGCAGTACTTC
TRBJ2-7 - TRBV5-1 few CASSLDAAYEQYF TGCGCCAGCAGCCTGGACGCAGCCTACGAGCAGTACTTC
TRBJ2-7 - TRBV28 - CASSMTASYEQYF TGTGCCAGCAGTATGACAGCTTCCTACGAGCAGTACTTC
TRBJ1-1 TRBD1 TRBV7-2 - CASSVDRGRTEAFF TGTGCCAGCAGCGTGGACAGGGGGCGGACTGAAGCTTTCTTT
TRBJ2-7 TRBD1 TRBV5-1 - CASSLPPSRDTGGEQYF TGCGCCAGCAGCTTGCCACCGTCGCGGGACACAGGGGGGGAGCAGTACTTC
TRBJ2-7 - TRBV28 few CASGEAYEQYF TGTGCCTCGGGGGAGGCCTACGAGCAGTACTTC
TRBJ2-1 TRBD1 TRBV7-9 - CASSLDAGTGGEQFF TGTGCCAGCAGCTTAGACGCTGGGACAGGGGGCGAGCAGTTCTTC
TRBJ1-2 TRBD1 TRBV28 - CATTGGGRFYGYTF TGTGCCACGACAGGGGGCGGCAGGTTCTATGGCTACACCTTC
TRBJ2-5 - TRBV28 - CASSLPVYRETQYF TGTGCCAGCAGTTTACCTGTGTACAGAGAGACCCAGTACTTC
TRBJ2-7 - TRBV6-1 - CASREQGFYYEQYF TGTGCCAGCAGAGAGCAGGGTTTTTACTACGAGCAGTACTTC
TRBJ2-7 - TRBV4-2 - CASSRTKCEQYF TGTGCCAGCAGCCGGACAAAGTGCGAGCAGTACTTC
TRBJ1-1 TRBD1 TRBV5-1 - CASSLSGGGEAFF TGCGCCAGCAGCTTGTCAGGGGGCGGTGAAGCTTTCTTT
TRBJ2-5 - TRBV7-3 - CASSLNGKTWETQYF TGTGCCAGCAGCTTAAACGGCAAGACTTGGGAGACCCAGTACTTC
TRBJ1-4 - TRBV5-1 - CASSFQTGRTNEKLFF TGCGCCAGCAGCTTCCAAACAGGGAGAACTAATGAAAAACTGTTTTTT
TRBJ1-1 - TRBV19 - CASRIRGMNTEAFF TGTGCCAGTAGGATCAGGGGCATGAACACTGAAGCTTTCTTT
TRBJ2-7 - TRBV5-1 - CASSPDSPYEQYF TGCGCCAGCAGCCCTGACAGTCCCTACGAGCAGTACTTC
TRBJ2-5 TRBD2 TRBV5-1 - CASSSWTSGQETQYF TGCGCCAGCAGCTCCTGGACTAGCGGACAAGAGACCCAGTACTTC
TRBJ2-7 TRBD1 TRBV7-9 - CASSLGTGDFYEQYF TGTGCCAGCAGCTTAGGGACAGGGGATTTCTACGAGCAGTACTTC
TRBJ1-3 - TRBV29-1 few CSVTQSSGNTIYF TGCAGCGTCACACAGAGCTCTGGAAACACCATATATTTT
TRBJ2-7 TRBD1 TRBV28 - CASTRGQGTYEQYF TGTGCCAGCACAAGGGGACAGGGAACATACGAGCAGTACTTC
TRBJ2-7 TRBD1 TRBV25-1 - CASSESGQGYEQYF TGTGCCAGCAGTGAATCGGGACAGGGGTACGAGCAGTACTTC
TRBJ2-7 TRBD1 TRBV18 - CASSLDRDYEQYF TGTGCCAGCTCACTCGACAGGGACTACGAGCAGTACTTC
TRBJ2-2 - TRBV19 - CASSIPGVNTGELFF TGTGCCAGTAGTATTCCAGGGGTTAACACCGGGGAGCTGTTTTTT
TRBJ2-1 - TRBV11-2 - CASSSIFLGSSYNEQFF TGTGCCAGCAGCTCCATTTTCTTAGGGAGCTCCTACAATGAGCAGTTCTTC
TRBJ2-7 - TRBV30 few CAWRLKASSYEQYF TGTGCCTGGAGATTGAAGGCTAGCTCCTACGAGCAGTACTTC
TRBJ2-3 - TRBV5-1 - CASSLGRGSSTDTQYF TGCGCCAGCAGCTTGGGGCGGGGATCTAGCACAGATACGCAGTATTTT
TRBJ2-1 - TRBV10-2 - CASSELAVHEQFF TGCGCCAGCAGTGAGTTAGCGGTCCATGAGCAGTTCTTC
TRBJ1-1 - TRBV11-3 many CASSQDTGLPEAFF TGTGCCAGCAGCCAAGATACAGGGTTACCTGAAGCTTTCTTT
TRBJ1-1 - TRBV5-4 few CASSLLRVNTEAFF TGTGCCAGCAGCTTGCTCAGGGTGAACACTGAAGCTTTCTTT
TRBJ2-5 TRBD2 TRBV27 - CASSWGGVQETQYF TGTGCCAGCTCATGGGGGGGGGTACAAGAGACCCAGTACTTC
TRBJ2-7 TRBD1 TRBV6-1 - CASSGQGAHEQYF TGTGCCAGCAGTGGGCAGGGGGCCCACGAGCAGTACTTC
TRBJ2-7 TRBD1 TRBV10-1 - CASSEGGTGLHEQYF TGCGCCAGCAGTGAGGGAGGGACAGGGCTCCACGAGCAGTACTTC
TRBJ1-1 - TRBV2 - CASGETPNTEAFF TGTGCCAGCGGGGAGACACCGAACACTGAAGCTTTCTTT
TRBJ2-1 TRBD2 TRBV7-9 - CASSPGLAINEQFF TGTGCCAGCAGCCCGGGACTAGCGATCAATGAGCAGTTCTTC
TRBJ1-5 TRBD1 TRBV10-3 - CAISEEGIDRAGNQPQHF TGTGCCATCAGTGAGGAGGGGATCGACAGGGCTGGAAATCAGCCCCAGCATTTT
TRBJ1-5 - TRBV27 - CASSSPGSNQPQHF TGTGCCAGCAGTTCCCCGGGGAGCAATCAGCCCCAGCATTTT
TRBJ2-7 TRBD2 TRBV27 - CASSFASGSQYEQYF TGTGCCAGCAGTTTTGCCAGCGGGAGCCAGTACGAGCAGTACTTC
TRBJ2-5 - TRBV29-1 - CSVGRMAGQETQYF TGCAGCGTTGGCCGTATGGCGGGTCAAGAGACCCAGTACTTC
TRBJ2-7 TRBD1 TRBV5-4 - CASSWTSGQGGEQYF TGTGCCAGCAGCTGGACATCGGGACAGGGAGGCGAGCAGTACTTC
TRBJ2-3 - TRBV4-1 once CASSLSWEAPDTQYF -
TRBJ2-7 - TRBV28 - CASSPSRLYEQYF TGTGCCAGCAGTCCCAGTCGTCTGTACGAGCAGTACTTC
TRBJ1-1 TRBD1 TRBV7-9 - CASSTTQGLRAFF TGTGCCAGCAGCACTACACAGGGGTTAAGAGCTTTCTTT